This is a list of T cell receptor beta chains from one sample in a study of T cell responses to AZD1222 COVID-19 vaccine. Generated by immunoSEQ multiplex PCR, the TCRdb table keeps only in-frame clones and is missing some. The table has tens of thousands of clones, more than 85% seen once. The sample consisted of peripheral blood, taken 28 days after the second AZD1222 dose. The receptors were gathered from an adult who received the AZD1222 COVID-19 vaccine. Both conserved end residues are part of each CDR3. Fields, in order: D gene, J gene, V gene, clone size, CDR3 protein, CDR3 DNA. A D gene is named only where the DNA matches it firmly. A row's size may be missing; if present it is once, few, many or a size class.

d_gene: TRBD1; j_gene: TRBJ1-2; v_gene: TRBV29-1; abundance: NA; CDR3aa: CSVVTGLNYGYTF; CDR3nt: TGCAGCGTTGTGACAGGGCTGAATTACGGCTACACCTTC
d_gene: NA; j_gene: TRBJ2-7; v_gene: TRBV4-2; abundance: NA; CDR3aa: CASSPQTPGQSSYEQYF; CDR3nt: TGTGCCAGCAGCCCCCAAACCCCGGGGCAAAGCTCCTACGAGCAGTACTTC
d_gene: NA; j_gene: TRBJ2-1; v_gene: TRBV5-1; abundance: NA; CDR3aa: CASSLTGLSYNEQFF; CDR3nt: TGCGCCAGCAGCTTGACCGGCCTCAGCTACAATGAGCAGTTCTTC
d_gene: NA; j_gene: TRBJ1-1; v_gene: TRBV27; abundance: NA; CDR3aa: CASSFIADMNTEAFF; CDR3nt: TGTGCCAGCAGTTTCATCGCAGACATGAACACTGAAGCTTTCTTT
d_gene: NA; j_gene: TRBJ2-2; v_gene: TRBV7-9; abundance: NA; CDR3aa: CASSTRQNTGELFF; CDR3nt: TGTGCCAGCAGCACTCGACAGAACACCGGGGAGCTGTTTTTT
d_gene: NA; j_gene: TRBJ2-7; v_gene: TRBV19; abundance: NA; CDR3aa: CASSWTETYEQYF; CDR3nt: TGTGCCAGTTCCTGGACAGAGACCTACGAGCAGTACTTC
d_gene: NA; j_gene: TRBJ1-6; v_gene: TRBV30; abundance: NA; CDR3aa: CAWSGGRVSLHF; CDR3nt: TGTGCCTGGAGTGGCGGAAGGGTATCCCTCCACTTT
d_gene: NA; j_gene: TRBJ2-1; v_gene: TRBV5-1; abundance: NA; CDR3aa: CASSAGRAGGGNYNEQFF; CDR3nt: TGCGCCAGCAGCGCAGGAAGGGCAGGGGGAGGGAACTACAATGAGCAGTTCTTC
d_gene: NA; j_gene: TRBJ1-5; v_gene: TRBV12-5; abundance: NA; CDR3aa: CASGLSTRSNQPQHF; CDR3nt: TGTGCTAGCGGTTTGTCGACACGCAGCAATCAGCCCCAGCATTTT
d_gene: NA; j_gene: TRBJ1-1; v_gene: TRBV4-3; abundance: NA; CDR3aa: CASSQDPGPQVEAFF; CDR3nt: TGCGCCAGCAGCCAAGATCCTGGACCCCAGGTGGAAGCTTTCTTT
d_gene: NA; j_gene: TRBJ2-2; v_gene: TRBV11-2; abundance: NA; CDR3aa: CASSLDHWGTGELFF; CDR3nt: TGTGCCAGCAGCTTAGATCATTGGGGAACCGGGGAGCTGTTTTTT
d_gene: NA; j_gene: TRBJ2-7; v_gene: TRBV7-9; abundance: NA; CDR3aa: CASSPGRDEQYF; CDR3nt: TGTGCCAGCAGCCCCGGACGGGACGAGCAGTACTTC
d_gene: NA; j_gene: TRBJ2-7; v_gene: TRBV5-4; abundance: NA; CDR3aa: CASSSGIGYEQYF; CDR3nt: TGTGCCAGCAGCTCCGGGATCGGCTACGAGCAGTACTTC
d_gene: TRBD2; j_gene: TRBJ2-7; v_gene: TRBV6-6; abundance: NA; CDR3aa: CASSYRAGPSYEQYF; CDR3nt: TGTGCCAGCAGTTACAGAGCGGGACCCTCCTACGAGCAGTACTTC
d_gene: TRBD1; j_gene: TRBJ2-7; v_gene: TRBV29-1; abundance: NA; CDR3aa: CSVRDRVSYEQYF; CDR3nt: TGCAGCGTCCGGGACAGGGTTTCCTACGAGCAGTACTTC
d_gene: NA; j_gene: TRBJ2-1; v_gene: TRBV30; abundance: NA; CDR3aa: CAWRGAKNEQFF; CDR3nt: TGTGCCTGGAGAGGCGCGAAAAATGAGCAGTTCTTC
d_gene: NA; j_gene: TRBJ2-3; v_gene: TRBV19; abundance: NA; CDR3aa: CASARGGGADTQYF; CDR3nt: TGTGCCAGTGCCCGGGGAGGGGGAGCAGATACGCAGTATTTT
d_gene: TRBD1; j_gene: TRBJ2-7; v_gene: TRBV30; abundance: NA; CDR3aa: CAWSLDRGSYEQYF; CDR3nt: TGTGCCTGGAGTCTCGACAGGGGTTCCTACGAGCAGTACTTC
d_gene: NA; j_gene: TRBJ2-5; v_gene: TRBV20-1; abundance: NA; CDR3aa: CSASRNQETQYF; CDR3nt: TGCAGTGCTAGTCGCAACCAAGAGACCCAGTACTTC
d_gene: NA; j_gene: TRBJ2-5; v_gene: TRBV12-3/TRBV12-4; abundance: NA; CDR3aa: CASSRPGAQYF; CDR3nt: TGTGCCAGCAGCCGACCGGGGGCCCAGTACTTC
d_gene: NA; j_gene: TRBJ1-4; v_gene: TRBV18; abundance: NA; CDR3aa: CASSSTGMGSEKLFF; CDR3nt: TGTGCCAGCTCATCCACAGGGATGGGGTCTGAAAAACTGTTTTTT
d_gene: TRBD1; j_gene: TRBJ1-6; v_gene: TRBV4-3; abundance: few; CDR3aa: CASSHGQGSPLHF; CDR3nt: TGCGCCAGCAGCCATGGACAGGGTTCACCCCTCCACTTT
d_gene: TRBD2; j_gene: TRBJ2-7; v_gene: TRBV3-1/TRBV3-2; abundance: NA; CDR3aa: CASSLTSGDDYEQYF; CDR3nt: TGTGCCAGCAGCCTAACTAGCGGGGATGACTACGAGCAGTACTTC
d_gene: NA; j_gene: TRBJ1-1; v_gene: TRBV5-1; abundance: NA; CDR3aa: CASSYSGMNTEAFF; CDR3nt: TGCGCCAGCAGCTACAGTGGGATGAACACTGAAGCTTTCTTT
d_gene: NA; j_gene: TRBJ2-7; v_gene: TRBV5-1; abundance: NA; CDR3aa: CASSLETQGGEQYF; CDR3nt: TGCGCCAGCAGCTTGGAAACACAGGGAGGCGAGCAGTACTTC
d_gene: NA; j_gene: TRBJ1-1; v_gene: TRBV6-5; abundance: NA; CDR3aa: CARRNTEAFF; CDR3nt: TGTGCCAGGAGGAACACTGAAGCTTTCTTT
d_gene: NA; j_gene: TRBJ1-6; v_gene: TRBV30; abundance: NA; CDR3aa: CAWGRGAENSPLHF; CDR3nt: TGTGCCTGGGGGCGGGGGGCAGAAAATTCACCCCTCCACTTT
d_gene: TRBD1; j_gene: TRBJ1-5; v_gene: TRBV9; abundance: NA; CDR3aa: CASSLGQGNQPQHF; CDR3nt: TGTGCCAGCTCGCTGGGACAGGGCAATCAGCCCCAGCATTTT
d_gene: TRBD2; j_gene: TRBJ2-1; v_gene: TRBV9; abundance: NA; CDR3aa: CASSKEGLAGLSSYNEQFF; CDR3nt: TGTGCCAGCAGCAAAGAGGGACTAGCGGGTCTAAGCTCCTACAATGAGCAGTTCTTC
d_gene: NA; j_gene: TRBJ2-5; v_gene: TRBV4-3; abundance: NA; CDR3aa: CASSPTSGDQETQYF; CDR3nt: TGCGCCAGCAGCCCGACATCAGGGGACCAAGAGACCCAGTACTTC
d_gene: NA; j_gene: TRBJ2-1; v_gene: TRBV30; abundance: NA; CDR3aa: CAWSPREIEQFF; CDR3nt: TGTGCCTGGAGTCCTCGGGAGATAGAACAGTTCTTC
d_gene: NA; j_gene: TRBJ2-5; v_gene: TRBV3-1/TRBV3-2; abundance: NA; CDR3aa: CASSQEALYQETQYF; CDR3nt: TGTGCCAGCAGCCAAGAAGCACTGTACCAAGAGACCCAGTACTTC
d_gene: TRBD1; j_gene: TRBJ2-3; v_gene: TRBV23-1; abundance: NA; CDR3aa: CASSPDRGRFGEGTDTQYF; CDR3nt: TGCGCCAGCAGTCCGGACAGGGGAAGGTTCGGGGAGGGCACAGATACGCAGTATTTT
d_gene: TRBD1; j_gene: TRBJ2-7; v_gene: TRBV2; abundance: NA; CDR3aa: CASPGQGDREQYF; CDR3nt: TGTGCCAGCCCGGGACAGGGTGACCGCGAGCAGTACTTC
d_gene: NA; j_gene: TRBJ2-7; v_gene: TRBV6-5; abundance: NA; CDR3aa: CASSYSTEGVALEQYF; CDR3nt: TGTGCCAGCAGTTACTCGACGGAGGGAGTTGCGCTGGAGCAGTACTTC
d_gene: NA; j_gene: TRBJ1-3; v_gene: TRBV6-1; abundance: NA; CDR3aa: CASSEDPRDRNTIYF; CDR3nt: TGTGCCAGCAGTGAAGACCCCCGGGACCGAAACACCATATATTTT
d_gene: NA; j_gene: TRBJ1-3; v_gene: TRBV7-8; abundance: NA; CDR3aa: CASSLPQGITGNTIYF; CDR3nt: TGTGCCAGCAGCTTGCCGCAGGGGATCACTGGAAACACCATATATTTT
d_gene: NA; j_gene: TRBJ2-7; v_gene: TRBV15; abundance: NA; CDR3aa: CATSREGRPYEQYF; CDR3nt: TGTGCCACCAGCAGAGAAGGACGGCCCTACGAGCAGTACTTC
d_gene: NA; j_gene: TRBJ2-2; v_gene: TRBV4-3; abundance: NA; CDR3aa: CASSQMGQGTYRELFF; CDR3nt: TGCGCCAGCAGCCAGATGGGGCAGGGGACCTACCGGGAGCTGTTTTTT
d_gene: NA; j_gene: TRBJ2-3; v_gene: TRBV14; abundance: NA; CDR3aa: CASSQVPQGNTQYF; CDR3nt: TGTGCCAGCAGCCAAGTACCACAGGGAAATACGCAGTATTTT
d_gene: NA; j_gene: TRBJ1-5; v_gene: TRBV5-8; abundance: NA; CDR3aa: CASSSNQPQHF; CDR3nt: TGTGCCAGCAGCTCCAATCAGCCCCAGCATTTT
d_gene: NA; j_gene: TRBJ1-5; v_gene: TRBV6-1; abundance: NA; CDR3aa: CASSEDRWSNQPQHF; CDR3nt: TGTGCCAGCAGTGAGGACAGATGGAGCAATCAGCCCCAGCATTTT
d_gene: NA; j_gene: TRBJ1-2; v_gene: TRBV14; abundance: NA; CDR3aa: CASSQGQLGYTF; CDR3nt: TGTGCCAGCAGCCAGGGTCAGTTGGGCTACACCTTC
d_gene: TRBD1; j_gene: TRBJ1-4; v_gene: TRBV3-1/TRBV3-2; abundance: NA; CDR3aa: CASRRQGINEKLFF; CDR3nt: TGTGCCAGCAGGCGACAGGGGATTAATGAAAAACTGTTTTTT
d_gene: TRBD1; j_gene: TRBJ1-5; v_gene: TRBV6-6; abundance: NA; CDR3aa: CASSIQGNSNQPQHF; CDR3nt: TGTGCCAGCAGTATACAGGGGAATAGCAATCAGCCCCAGCATTTT
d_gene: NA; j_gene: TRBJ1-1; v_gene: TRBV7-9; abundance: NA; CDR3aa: CASSLVWAGRGTEAFF; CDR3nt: TGTGCCAGCAGCTTAGTTTGGGCAGGGAGGGGAACTGAAGCTTTCTTT
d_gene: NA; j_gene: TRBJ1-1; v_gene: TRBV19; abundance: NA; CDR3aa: CASSVQGSRTEAFF; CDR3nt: TGTGCCAGTAGCGTCCAAGGGTCACGGACTGAAGCTTTCTTT
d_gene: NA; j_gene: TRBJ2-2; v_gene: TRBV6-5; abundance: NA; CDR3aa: CATLDREAPGELFF; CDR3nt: TGTGCCACCTTAGACAGGGAGGCTCCCGGGGAGCTGTTTTTT